The 18 T cell receptor beta chains in this list originate from one sample, sequenced in a study of cytomegalovirus exposure and HLA in healthy donors. The PCR ran on 60 Vbeta and 13 Jbeta primers. The protocol was immunoSEQ multiplex PCR, while the TCRdb copy is restricted to in-frame clones and leaves out a portion. This table holds 120,000 or so clones, about 72% found once. Sequencing used PBMCs. The source of these receptors is a man younger than 40 in good health and CMV-seropositive.

V usage is TRBV5-1 and J usage is TRBJ1-1, with D possibly being TRBD1 (6 bases). V was clipped by 4 bases and J by 0 bases, with 16 bases between them. The CDR3 spans 16 residues. The V gene's germline CDR1 is SGHRS and CDR2 YFSETQ. CDR3 DNA: TGCGCCAGCAGCCTCAATCCGAACAGGGTGAACACTGAAGCTTTCTTT. Translated, it gives CASSLNPNRVNTEAFF.

The rearrangement links TRBV4-3 to TRBJ1-6; tentative D call: TRBD1 (5 bases). The CDR3 is 14 amino acids. CDR1 and CDR2 from the germline V gene are LGHNA and YSLEER. The V end was cut by 1 base, the J end by 10 bases, with 11 bases between. CDR3 in amino acids: CASSQVRGESPLHF. CDR3 nucleotides: TGCGCCAGCAGCCAAGTACGGGGGGAGTCACCCCTCCACTTT.

In its sample, this clone was seen a few times. Germline and junction disagree at one end, which may indicate a read error. V gene TRBV7-9 combines with J gene TRBJ2-7; D is perhaps TRBD1 (6 bases). The germline CDR1 and CDR2 sequences are SEHNR and FQNEAQ (reference sequence). The CDR3 is 12 residues long. The CDR3 DNA follows: TGTTCCAGCAGCTTAGGGGAAGGGGGACGGTACTTC. Encoded protein: CSSSLGEGGRYF.

This clone has just a few counts. The genes are TRBV7-8 and TRBJ2-1; TRBD2 agrees at 13 bases. This CDR3 has 16 amino acids. Germline CDR1 is SGHVS and CDR2 is FQNEAQ. V was clipped by 1 base and J by 9 bases; unmatched bases: 6. CDR3 bases: TGTGCCAGCAGCTTAGTACTAGCGGGAGGGCCCGGTGAGCAGTTCTTC. Amino acids: CASSLVLAGGPGEQFF. The full variable domain, in which reference TRBV7-8 and TRBJ2-1 provide the parts outside the CDR3, is GAGVSQSPRYKVAKRGQDVALRCDPISGHVSLFWYQQALGQGPEFLTYFQNEAQLDKSGLPSDRFFAERPEGSVSTLKIQRTQQEDSAVYLCASSLVLAGGPGEQFFGPGTRLTVL.

This clone was counted once. The chain joins TRBV5-1 to TRBJ2-7, with 7 bases matching TRBD1. The V gene end was trimmed by 4 bases and the J gene end by 7 bases; junction bases not matched to a gene: 14. CDR1 is SGHRS and CDR2 is YFSETQ in the germline V gene. The CDR3 is made up of 15 amino acids. CDR3 coding DNA: TGCGCCAGCAGCCTTCGACAGGGTAGGCTCAGGGAGCAGTACTTC. Its protein is CASSLRQGRLREQYF. The whole variable domain, remainder taken from reference TRBV5-1 and TRBJ2-7, is KAGVTQTPRYLIKTRGQQVTLSCSPISGHRSVSWYQQTPGQGLQFLFEYFSETQRNKGNFPGRFSGRQFSNSRSEMNVSTLELGDSALYLCASSLRQGRLREQYFGPGTRLTVT.

The rearrangement uses TRBV7-2 and TRBJ2-3; 7 bases match TRBD2. Germline lookup yields CDR1 SGHTA and CDR2 FQGNSA. This CDR3 region has 15 residues. J was trimmed by 2 bases and V by 5 bases; bases with no gene match: 7. The CDR3 is CASSRQAGTTDTQYF. Written as DNA, the CDR3 is TGTGCCAGCAGCCGTCAAGCGGGAACCACAGATACGCAGTATTTT.

This chain links TRBV9 with TRBJ2-5; 9 bases align to TRBD2. The CDR3 is 16 residues long. Germline-derived CDR1 and CDR2 are SGDLS and YYNGEE. J was trimmed by 5 bases and V by 0 bases; bases with no gene match: 8. CDR3 DNA: TGTGCCAGCAGCGTAGTAGCGGGAGTTCGGAGGGAGACCCAGTACTTC. Protein: CASSVVAGVRRETQYF.

The chain is built from TRBV18 and TRBJ2-1; 11 nucleotides match TRBD2. Germline CDR1 KGHSH, CDR2 LQKENI. Trimming took 2 bases from V and 3 from J; bases not matched to a gene: 6. The CDR3 length is 17 residues. Here the CDR3 reads CASSPGSGRGHYNEQFF. CDR3 nucleotides: TGTGCCAGCTCACCAGGTAGCGGGAGGGGACACTACAATGAGCAGTTCTTC.

The V and J genes are TRBV5-1 and TRBJ2-5; TRBD1 matches 8 bases. Trimming took 4 bases from V and 1 from J; bases not matched to a gene: 6. CDR3 length: 15 amino acids. Germline CDR1 reads SGHRS; CDR2 reads YFSETQ. The CDR3 nucleotides read TGCGCCAGCAGCGCAATAGGACAGGGCCAAGAGACCCAGTACTTC. It translates to CASSAIGQGQETQYF.

The V call is TRBV27, the J call TRBJ1-1, with a weak D call TRBD1 (6 bases). V was cut by 7 bases and J by 2 bases, with 20 bases left in between. The CDR3 spans 16 residues. Germline lookup yields CDR1 MNHEY and CDR2 SMNVEV (reference sequence). CDR3 in DNA: TGTGCCAGCATCCCTTCTATAGGACAGCTCAACACTGAAGCTTTCTTT. Protein sequence: CASIPSIGQLNTEAFF.

The chain recombines TRBV28 with TRBJ2-1, with 12 bases that match TRBD1. The germline V gene has CDR1 MDHEN and CDR2 SYDVKM. This CDR3 contains 15 residues. The J segment lost 8 bases and the V segment lost 4 bases, leaving 6 bases of the junction unmatched. As DNA, the CDR3 is TGTGCCAGCAGTTGGCAGGGACAGGGGGCCCATGAGCAGTTCTTC. Encoded protein: CASSWQGQGAHEQFF.

This chain connects TRBV6-1 to TRBJ1-2, with D maybe TRBD1 (5 bases). Germline CDR1 and CDR2: MNHNS and SASEGT. The CDR3 totals 14 residues. V lost 4 bases and J lost 5, with 14 bases in between. In nucleotides, the CDR3 is TGTGCCAGCAGTGCCTTGCCTGGGGGGTATGGCTACACCTTC. It codes for CASSALPGGYGYTF.

V and J are TRBV5-4 and TRBJ2-7, with TRBD1 identical over 8 bases. The CDR3 is 14 amino acids. The V segment lost 4 bases and the J segment 3 bases; nucleotides outside the gene matches: 6. CDR1 is SGHNT and CDR2 is YYREEE in the germline V gene (reference sequence). The CDR3 sequence is CASSVTGGYYEQYF. The CDR3 DNA is TGTGCCAGCAGCGTCACAGGGGGGTACTACGAGCAGTACTTC.

Only a few counts were recorded for this clone. This chain joins TRBV5-1 and TRBJ2-2; 8 bases are a match to TRBD1. The J segment lost 3 bases and the V segment lost 0 bases, leaving 1 base of the junction unmatched. There are 15 residues in the CDR3. Per germline, CDR1 SGHRS and CDR2 YFSETQ. In DNA, the CDR3 is TGCGCCAGCAGCTTGGTGACAGGGGACACCGGGGAGCTGTTTTTT. Protein: CASSLVTGDTGELFF.

This clone has more than one count but fewer than ten. CDR3 bases: TGCAGCGTTAGACGGATCGACTATAGCACAGATACGCAGTATTTT. Protein product: CSVRRIDYSTDTQYF. V usage is TRBV29-1 and J usage is TRBJ2-3; D may be TRBD2 (5 bases). There are 15 residues in the CDR3. The V end was cut by 5 bases, the J end by 0 bases, with 15 bases between. Germline CDR1 is SQVTM and CDR2 is ANQGSEA.

J is TRBJ1-3 and V is TRBV5-1; possibly TRBD1 for D (5 bases). CDR3 length: 15 amino acids. The V end was cut by 4 bases, the J end by 2 bases, with 13 bases between. Germline CDR1 is SGHRS and CDR2 is YFSETQ. The DNA for the CDR3 is TGCGCCAGCAGCCCGGATCTGGGGCCTGGAAACACCATATATTTT. It yields the protein CASSPDLGPGNTIYF.

This clone was counted only a few times. The chain joins TRBV28 to TRBJ2-3; 12 bases align to TRBD2. With 2 bases clipped from V and 1 base from J, the junction kept 10 bases outside the gene matches. Germline CDR1 MDHEN, CDR2 SYDVKM. The CDR3 spans 19 residues. The CDR3 here is CASSLTDPSGRAGTDTQYF. CDR3 nucleotides: TGTGCCAGCAGTTTAACCGATCCTAGCGGGAGGGCCGGCACAGATACGCAGTATTTT.

With regard to this clone: The same CDR3 also results from other DNA sequences found in this sample. This chain links TRBV18 with TRBJ2-7; no reliable D call. The V gene lost 3 bases and the J gene lost 1 base, with 4 bases spanning the gap. The germline CDR1 and CDR2 sequences are KGHSH and LQKENI. This CDR3 region has 12 residues. CDR3 in DNA: TGTGCCAGCTCACCGCAGTCCTACGAGCAGTACTTC. Encoded protein: CASSPQSYEQYF.